Listed below are T cell receptor beta chains from one sample, sequenced in a study of PD-1 blockade in classical Hodgkin lymphoma. Produced via immunoSEQ multiplex PCR; TCRdb's table is partial and in-frame only. The table has some 41,000 clones, around 88% seen once. Sequencing was performed on peripheral blood mononuclear cells (PBMCs), taken before the second cycle of nivolumab. These receptor sequences come from a human donor with classical Hodgkin lymphoma. CDR3s include the opening cysteine and the closing phenylalanine or tryptophan. The D gene is left open where the match is weak. Not every row has a clone size; where given, it reads once, few, many or a size class.

CDR3 length,D gene,clone size,J gene,V gene,CDR3 DNA,CDR3 protein
14,NA,NA,TRBJ2-1,TRBV5-1,TGCGCCAGCCAGTTCGTGGAATCGAGGAATGAGCAGTTCTTC,CASQFVESRNEQFF
13,NA,NA,TRBJ2-7,TRBV7-9,TGTGCCAGCGGAGGACAGCATACTTACGAGCAGTACTTC,CASGGQHTYEQYF
17,NA,NA,TRBJ2-1,TRBV4-2,TGTGCCAGCAGCCAAGAATCCAAAGTAGCTCCCTACAATGAGCAGTTCTTC,CASSQESKVAPYNEQFF
15,TRBD2,NA,TRBJ2-3,TRBV7-9,TGTGCCAGCAGCTTAGAAGGCCGGGGGGGAGATACGCAGTATTTT,CASSLEGRGGDTQYF
11,NA,NA,TRBJ2-7,TRBV6-5,TGTGCCAGCAGTTACGAGGGGCGGCAGTACTTC,CASSYEGRQYF
16,TRBD1,NA,TRBJ1-5,TRBV6-6,TGTGCCAGCAGGGGGGCGGACAGGTCCGGCAATCAGCCCCAGCATTTT,CASRGADRSGNQPQHF
14,NA,NA,TRBJ2-3,TRBV5-6,TGTGCCAGCAGCCCAACTTGGGGCACAGATACGCAGTATTTT,CASSPTWGTDTQYF
13,NA,NA,TRBJ1-2,TRBV9,TGTGCCAGCAGCGTTACTGTTAACTATGGCTACACCTTC,CASSVTVNYGYTF
16,TRBD2,NA,TRBJ2-7,TRBV10-3,TGTGCCATCAGTGAGTCGTCTAGCGGGAGGGTGGGGGAGCAGTACTTC,CAISESSSGRVGEQYF
13,NA,NA,TRBJ1-1,TRBV6-5,TGTGCCAGCACCAAGACGTCCGGGCTACTAGCTTTCTTT,CASTKTSGLLAFF
13,NA,NA,TRBJ1-5,TRBV7-3,TGTGCCAGCAGCCCAGGGTCCAATCAGCCCCAGCATTTT,CASSPGSNQPQHF
13,TRBD1,once,TRBJ2-7,TRBV7-9,TGTGCCAGCAGCCCCGGGACAGAGTACGAGCAGTACTTC,CASSPGTEYEQYF
15,TRBD2,NA,TRBJ2-3,TRBV6-4,TGTGCCAGCAGTGGACTAGCGGGAGAGTCAGATACGCAGTATTTT,CASSGLAGESDTQYF
12,NA,NA,TRBJ1-2,TRBV9,TGTGCCAGCAGCGTGGGTATTTATGGCTACACCTTC,CASSVGIYGYTF
16,TRBD1,NA,TRBJ2-3,TRBV6-1,TGTGCCAGCAGTGAATTTGGGACAGGGACCACAGATACGCAGTATTTT,CASSEFGTGTTDTQYF
15,NA,NA,TRBJ2-5,TRBV6-9,TGTGCCAGCAAGCCCACCGAACAGGAGCAAGAGACCCAGTACTTC,CASKPTEQEQETQYF
15,NA,NA,TRBJ1-1,TRBV6-6,TGTGCCAGCAGTTATTTGGGGGGAATGGGAAGTGAAGCTTTCTTT,CASSYLGGMGSEAFF
15,TRBD1,NA,TRBJ2-1,TRBV15,TGTGCCACCAGCAGAGCCGGGACAGGGGGGGATGAGCAGTTCTTC,CATSRAGTGGDEQFF
16,TRBD2,NA,TRBJ2-1,TRBV19,TGTGCCAGTAGTTGGAACCTAGCGGGAGGTGTGTATGAGCAGTTCTTC,CASSWNLAGGVYEQFF
16,NA,NA,TRBJ2-7,TRBV4-2,TGTGCCAGCAGCCAAGATTCGGAGACACCTACCTACGAGCAGTACTTC,CASSQDSETPTYEQYF
16,TRBD2,NA,TRBJ2-1,TRBV10-2,TGCGCCAGCCTTCCTAGCGGGAGGGGAACCTACAATGAGCAGTTCTTC,CASLPSGRGTYNEQFF
13,NA,once,TRBJ1-6,TRBV25-1,TGTGCCAGCAGTGTTCTCGCCTTGTCACCCCTCCACTTT,CASSVLALSPLHF
16,NA,NA,TRBJ1-5,TRBV11-2,TGTGCCAGCAGCTTAGAGGCGACAGAAAGCAATCAGCCCCAGCATTTT,CASSLEATESNQPQHF
16,NA,NA,TRBJ1-5,TRBV18,TGTGCCAGCTCACCCGGGGGTCGGGAGGGGTATCAGCCCCAGCATTTT,CASSPGGREGYQPQHF
15,NA,NA,TRBJ1-1,TRBV7-9,TGTGCCAGCAGCCCTCCGGGACTCCTAACCACTGAAGCTTTCTTT,CASSPPGLLTTEAFF